Listed here are 5 T cell receptor beta chains from one sample, sequenced in a study of T cells expressing NK-cell markers. Following a re-call of the 5' RACE reads, TCRdb has one entry per CDR3 protein and lacks DNA. Seen in this sample are roughly 180,000 distinct CDR3 sequences; the ten most common clones hold over 20%. The sequencing sample was made of blood T cells: a sorted CD56 or NKG2C T cell subset, CD4+ or CD8+ T cells, or bulk PBMC T cells (not recorded which). These receptor sequences come from a man aged 18-70 years in good health.

The chain joins TRBV20-1 to TRBJ2-1. CDR1 is DFQATT and CDR2 is SNEGSKA in the germline V gene (reference sequence). This CDR3 comprises 14 residues. This CDR3 is CSARDVAIRNEQFF.

The V call is TRBV7-9, the J call TRBJ2-3. The CDR3 length is 11 residues. From germline, CDR1 is SEHNR and CDR2 FQNEAQ (reference sequence). CDR3 sequence: CASSPTDTQYF.

The rearrangement joins TRBV6-4 to TRBJ2-2; TCRdb outputs TRBD1, but without DNA this stays unchecked. This CDR3 has 15 amino acids. Germline loops: CDR1 MRHNA, CDR2 SNTAGT. The CDR3 spells CASSPQGQNTGELFF.

The gene calls are TRBV6-1 and TRBJ2-7; TCRdb's D gene call, TRBD1, goes unchecked for lack of DNA. The CDR3 is made up of 17 amino acids. Germline values: CDR1 MNHNS, CDR2 SASEGT. CDR3 protein: CASTGPGSPTVPDEQYF.

The rearrangement joins TRBV5-1 to TRBJ2-7; the TCRdb D gene call, TRBD1, has no DNA to confirm it. This CDR3 has 16 residues. The V gene's germline CDR1 is SGHRS and CDR2 YFSETQ. This CDR3 reads CASSLGDRQVTYEQYF.